The following is a TCR beta chain sequence with its context. This sample stems from a study of blood T cell repertoires in COVID-19. Study-level information: T cells, B-cell-depleted T cells, or PBMCs provided the cDNA or gDNA that served as material.

This CDR3 is 14 amino acids long. V lost 2 bases, J lost 1 base, and 9 bases lay in between. Germline-derived CDR1 and CDR2 are MGHRA and YSYEKL. The table came from immunoSEQ multiplex PCR; TCRdb's copy has only in-frame clones and leaves some out. This sample yields 97,000 or so clones, of which about nine tenths are seen a single time; about 5% belongs to the top ten. The TCR comes from a man aged 50-59 years with acute or convalescent COVID-19. This chain joins TRBV4-1 and TRBJ2-7; TRBD2 is a possible D gene (5 bases). The specimen sequenced was peripheral blood. CDR3 sequence reads: CASSQRTPSYEQYF. CDR3 nucleotide sequence: TGCGCCAGCAGCCAAAGGACTCCTTCCTACGAGCAGTACTTC.